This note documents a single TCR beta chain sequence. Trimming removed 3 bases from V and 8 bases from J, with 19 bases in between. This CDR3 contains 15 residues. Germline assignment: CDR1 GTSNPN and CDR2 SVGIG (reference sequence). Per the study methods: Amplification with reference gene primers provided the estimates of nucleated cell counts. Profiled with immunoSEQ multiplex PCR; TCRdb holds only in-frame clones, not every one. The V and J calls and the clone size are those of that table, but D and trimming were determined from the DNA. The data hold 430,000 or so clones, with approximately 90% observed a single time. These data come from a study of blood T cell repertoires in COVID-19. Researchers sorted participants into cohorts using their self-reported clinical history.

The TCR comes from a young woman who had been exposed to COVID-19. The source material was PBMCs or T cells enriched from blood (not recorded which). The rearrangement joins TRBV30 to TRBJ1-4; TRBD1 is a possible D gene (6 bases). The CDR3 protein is CAWRLSRTVGEKLFF. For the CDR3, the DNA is TGTGCCTGGAGACTTTCTAGGACAGTTGGAGAAAAACTGTTTTTT.